This T cell receptor (beta chain) was obtained from a study of T-cell reconstitution after alpha-beta-depleted transplantation in children. The TCRbeta library incorporated unique molecular identifiers. TCRdb reprocessed the PCR reads via MiXCR and lists one record per CDR3 protein. There are around 300,000 distinct CDR3 sequences in the sample; roughly 8.2% occur only once, and 8.5% to 9.5% lies in the top ten. Study-wide points: At around two months after transplant, the alpha-beta T cells were reportedly derived from several hundred expanded clones that came from non-depleted graft cells. Newly produced T cells mostly provided counts and TCRbeta diversity after one year, as hyperexpanded clones declined.

The CDR3 has 15 residues. With V trimmed by 5 bases and J by 4 bases, 10 bases remained unmatched. Germline lookup yields CDR1 ENHRY and CDR2 SYGVKD. This clonotype was found many times. Its matching antigen is unknown. The specimen comprised peripheral blood, sampled 360 days after TCRalphabeta/CD19-depleted stem cell transplant. This chain links TRBV10-3 with TRBJ1-2, with 7 bases lining up with TRBD1. This sequence originates from a female patient aged 2-10 years who had a stem cell transplant for Fanconi anemia, so the T cells may come from the graft donor. Here the CDR3 DNA reads TGTGCCATCAGTCGGACAGGACGGGAGGGCTATGGCTACACCTTC. This codes for CAISRTGREGYGYTF.